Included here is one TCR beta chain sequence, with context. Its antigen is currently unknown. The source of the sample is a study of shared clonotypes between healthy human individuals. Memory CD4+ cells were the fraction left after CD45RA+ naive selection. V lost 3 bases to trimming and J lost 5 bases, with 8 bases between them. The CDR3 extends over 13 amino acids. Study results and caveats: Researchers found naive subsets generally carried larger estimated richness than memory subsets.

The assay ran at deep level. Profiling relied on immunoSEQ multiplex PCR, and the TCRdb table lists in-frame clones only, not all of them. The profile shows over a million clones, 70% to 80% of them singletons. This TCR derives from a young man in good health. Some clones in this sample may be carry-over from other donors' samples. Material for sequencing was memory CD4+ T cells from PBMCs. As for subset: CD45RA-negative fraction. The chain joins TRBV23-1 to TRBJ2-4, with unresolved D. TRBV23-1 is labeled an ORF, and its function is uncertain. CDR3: CASSHSPENIQYF. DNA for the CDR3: TGCGCCAGCAGTCATTCCCCAGAAAACATTCAGTACTTC.